What follows are 13 T cell receptor beta chains derived from one specimen sequenced in a study of T-cell memory formation after mild COVID-19. TCRdb itself ran the 5' RACE reads through MiXCR, one entry per CDR3 protein. This table has 400,000 to 500,000 distinct CDR3 sequences, over 15% appearing once. Sample: PBMCs or a T cell subset sorted from them (not recorded which). These receptor sequences come from an adult woman who had mild COVID-19 (a few samples of this study predate the infection). Cell type and time point are not known.

This clonotype was seen more than once but under ten times. The chain carries TRBV7-9 and TRBJ1-1; D possibly corresponds to TRBD1 (6 bases). The CDR3 is 11 amino acids. Trimming stripped 11 bases from V and 5 bases from J, with 12 bases between. The germline V gene has CDR1 SEHNR and CDR2 FQNEAQ (reference sequence). The CDR3, as DNA: TGTGCCTTTGAAGGGGGGACTGAAGCTTTCTTT. Translation gives CAFEGGTEAFF.

This clonotype was detected only a few times. At one boundary the junction diverges from the germline segment, which might be a read error. The CDR3 here is CATSLDGLQGYNEQFF. The CDR3 DNA reads as TGTGCCACCAGTTTAGACGGGCTACAGGGCTACAATGAGCAGTTCTTC. The V gene is TRBV12-3 or TRBV12-4, the J gene TRBJ2-1; D possibly corresponds to TRBD1 (6 bases). This CDR3 has 16 amino acids.

There are a few counts of this clonotype. This rearrangement joins TRBV20-1 to TRBJ2-3, with TRBD2 as a possible D gene (6 bases). Deletions cut 1 base from V and 0 bases from J, with 8 bases between. Germline assignment: CDR1 DFQATT and CDR2 SNEGSKA (reference sequence). The CDR3 extends over 14 amino acids. CDR3: CSARVAGSTDTQYF. The CDR3, as DNA: TGCAGTGCTAGAGTTGCGGGGAGCACAGATACGCAGTATTTT.

V usage is TRBV6-4 and J usage is TRBJ2-4; D is undetermined. CDR3 size: 15 residues. Germline V gene data show CDR1 as MRHNA and CDR2 as SNTAGT. V was shortened by 7 bases and J by 3 bases, with 16 bases between the two germline ends. The CDR3 loop reads CASIEIGLGKNIQYF. CDR3 nucleotide sequence: TGTGCCAGCATCGAGATAGGGTTAGGCAAAAACATTCAGTACTTC.

The table lists this clonotype with a few counts. This sequence joins TRBV4-2 and TRBJ2-1, with D possibly matching TRBD2 (7 bases). V gave up 0 bases and J gave up 6 bases, with 15 bases separating them. Germline V gene data show CDR1 as LGHNA and CDR2 as YNFKEQ. The CDR3 loop spans 16 amino acids. CDR3 protein: CASSQEKGGRRNEQFF. CDR3 nucleotides: TGTGCCAGCAGCCAAGAGAAGGGGGGGCGACGCAATGAGCAGTTCTTC.

This clonotype was seen repeatedly, ten times or more. This sequence joins TRBV4-2 and TRBJ2-7; 7 bases align to TRBD2. The J segment lost 0 bases and the V segment lost 0 bases, leaving 2 bases of the junction unmatched. The germline V gene has CDR1 LGHNA and CDR2 YNFKEQ. This CDR3 spans 15 amino acids. In DNA, the CDR3 is TGTGCCAGCAGCCAAGAGGGAGGGCCCTCCTACGAGCAGTACTTC. Its protein is CASSQEGGPSYEQYF.

This chain joins TRBV19 and TRBJ2-7; TRBD2 matches at 8 bases. This CDR3 is 17 amino acids long. CDR1 and CDR2 from the germline V gene are LNHDA and SQIVND (reference sequence). The junction had 12 bases not matched to a gene; V was cut back by 2 bases and J by 3 bases. CDR3 sequence reads: CASSITSGSPLFYEQYF. The DNA for the CDR3 is TGTGCCAGTAGTATAACTAGCGGTTCCCCACTCTTCTACGAGCAGTACTTC.

V and J are TRBV24-1 and TRBJ2-2; D gene unclear. V was clipped by 10 bases and J by 3 bases, with 14 bases between them. Germline CDR1 reads KGHDR; CDR2 reads SFDVKD. CDR3 length: 14 amino acids. The CDR3 DNA reads TGTGCCACAAGAGGCGATGGGGACACCGGGGAGCTGTTTTTT. Residues: CATRGDGDTGELFF.

This clonotype was seen a handful of times. The chain employs TRBV30 and TRBJ1-6; no firm D call. CDR1 and CDR2 from the germline V gene are GTSNPN and SVGIG (reference sequence). Trimming stripped 0 bases from V and 7 bases from J, with 10 bases between. The CDR3 spans 14 residues. The CDR3 nucleotides read TGTGCCTGGAGTGTGGTTAAGGGAAATTCACCCCTCCACTTT. This translates into CAWSVVKGNSPLHF.

The chain has TRBV5-1 and TRBJ1-6; D not resolved. V lost 0 bases and J 10 bases, leaving 5 bases between the germline ends. Germline CDR1 and CDR2: SGHRS and YFSETQ. The CDR3 runs to 12 residues. The CDR3 protein is CASSLDGSPLHF. In DNA, the CDR3 is TGCGCCAGCAGCTTGGACGGCTCACCCCTCCACTTT.

The CDR3 DNA reads TGTGCCAGCAGCCCAGAAGGGGAAAACGGCAACGAGCAGTACTTC. It specifies CASSPEGENGNEQYF. The V call is TRBV7-9, the J call TRBJ2-7; possibly TRBD1 for D (5 bases). V was trimmed by 5 bases and J by 5 bases, leaving 19 bases between them. Germline V gene data show CDR1 as SEHNR and CDR2 as FQNEAQ (reference sequence). There are 15 residues in the CDR3.

This chain links TRBV12-5 with TRBJ2-5; TRBD2 might be the D (5 bases). CDR3 length: 15 residues. CDR1 is LGHNT, CDR2 FRNRAP, per germline. Trimming removed 0 bases at V and 4 bases at J, with 12 bases between. The CDR3 loop is CASGLVLGPLETQYF. The CDR3 DNA follows: TGTGCTAGTGGTTTGGTACTAGGTCCTTTAGAGACCCAGTACTTC.

The table lists this clonotype with a few counts. V usage is TRBV29-1 and J usage is TRBJ2-2; unclear D gene. CDR1 is SQVTM, CDR2 ANQGSEA, per germline. Trimming pared 6 bases from V and 4 bases from J, leaving 15 bases between. The CDR3 is 14 residues long. Written as DNA, the CDR3 is TGCAGCGTCCGCGTTGAGCCCCGCACCGGGGAGCTGTTTTTT. Translation: CSVRVEPRTGELFF.